This TCR beta chain was recovered during a study of blood T cell repertoires in COVID-19. CDR3 size: 20 residues. V lost 0 bases, J lost 3 bases, and 18 bases stayed unmatched. Per the germline V gene, CDR1 is LGHNA and CDR2 is YNFKEQ. Generated by immunoSEQ multiplex PCR, the TCRdb table keeps only in-frame clones and is missing some. The sample has about 87,000 clones; about 80% are singletons. This clone was counted a few times. The source is a woman aged 45-65 years with acute or convalescent COVID-19. The chain carries TRBV4-2 and TRBJ1-1; 8 bases line up with TRBD1. Sequenced: peripheral blood. This CDR3 is CASSQENFGRGRVVDTEAFF. CDR3 nucleotides: TGTGCCAGCAGCCAAGAAAATTTCGGCAGGGGGCGGGTTGTGGACACTGAAGCTTTCTTT.